This passage covers 7 T cell receptor beta chains from one sample sequenced in a study of shared clonotypes between healthy human individuals. Method: immunoSEQ multiplex PCR; TCRdb's copy keeps in-frame clones and lacks some. The sample carries about 2 million clones, 95% recorded once. Material: naive CD4+ T cells sorted from blood. The subset here: CD45RA+ positively selected. These receptor sequences come from a man between 18 and 29 years old in good health.

V usage is TRBV14 and J usage is TRBJ2-5; 8 bases agree with TRBD1. The J segment lost 4 bases and the V segment lost 4 bases, leaving 5 bases of the junction unmatched. Germline CDR1 is SGHDN and CDR2 is FVKESK. The CDR3 is 14 amino acids. The CDR3 region is CASSRTGTIETQYF. CDR3 nucleotides: TGTGCCAGCAGCCGGACAGGGACGATAGAGACCCAGTACTTC.

This sequence joins TRBV25-1 and TRBJ2-3; D gene unclear. The CDR3 consists of 11 residues. Germline V lookup: CDR1 MGHDK, CDR2 SYGVNS. The V end was cut by 8 bases, the J end by 1 base, with 4 bases between. CDR3 protein: CASSRTDTQYF. The CDR3 bases are TGTGCCAGCTCTCGCACAGATACGCAGTATTTT.

The chain combines TRBV30 with TRBJ2-3, with D possibly being TRBD1 (6 bases). The CDR3 runs 14 residues. V was pared by 3 bases and J by 2 bases, with 12 bases between. From germline, CDR1 is GTSNPN and CDR2 SVGIG (reference sequence). Here the CDR3 DNA reads TGTGCCTGGAGCGGGCAGGGGACCACAGATACGCAGTATTTT. The encoded protein is CAWSGQGTTDTQYF.

This clone was seen just once. The J gene is TRBJ2-7, the V gene TRBV18; D is perhaps TRBD1 or TRBD2 (6 bases each). Trimming took off 4 bases at V and 2 bases at J, with 15 bases between the two ends. The germline V gene encodes CDR1 KGHSH and CDR2 LQKENI. The CDR3 runs to 15 residues. The DNA of the CDR3 is TGTGCCAGCTCACTTGGGGGCGGGAACACCTACGAGCAGTACTTC. Translation: CASSLGGGNTYEQYF.

This clone was detected once. V and J are TRBV30 and TRBJ2-2, with 10 bases matching TRBD1. The CDR3 covers 15 residues. Looked up from germline, CDR1 is GTSNPN and CDR2 is SVGIG (reference sequence). CDR3 bases: TGTGCTTTCAGACCCGGGACAGGGGTCCCCGGGGAGCTGTTTTTT. Protein sequence: CAFRPGTGVPGELFF.

The chain links TRBV5-6 to TRBJ2-3; D perhaps matches TRBD2 (6 bases). V was pared by 2 bases and J by 2 bases, with 18 bases between. Looked up from germline, CDR1 is SGHDT and CDR2 is YYEEEE. The CDR3 consists of 17 residues. In DNA form, the CDR3 reads TGTGCCAGCAGCTTTTATACTCTCGGCGGGGTCACAGATACGCAGTATTTT. Its translation is CASSFYTLGGVTDTQYF.

J is TRBJ1-4 and V is TRBV30; D not certain. V was shortened by 5 bases and J by 2 bases, with 12 bases between the two germline ends. This CDR3 comprises 14 residues. Germline lookup yields CDR1 GTSNPN and CDR2 SVGIG (reference sequence). CDR3 nucleotides: TGTGCCTGGCGGTCAGGAGGCACTAATGAAAAACTGTTTTTT. It specifies CAWRSGGTNEKLFF.